Listed here are 9 T cell receptor beta chains from one sample, sequenced in a study of blood T cell repertoires in COVID-19. This table comes from immunoSEQ multiplex PCR, and its TCRdb copy is limited to in-frame clones, with some not included. The top ten clones hold approximately 4.1% of a sample with some 150,000 clones, roughly nine tenths of them seen once. The sample taken for sequencing was peripheral blood. All receptors come from a woman between 55 and 75 years old with active or convalescent COVID-19.

This clone has just one count. The V call is TRBV7-9, the J call TRBJ1-4; TRBD1 matches at 9 bases. This CDR3 is built from 14 residues. Germline lookup yields CDR1 SEHNR and CDR2 FQNEAQ (reference sequence). J gave up 7 bases and V 3 bases, and 3 bases lay outside the gene matches. The CDR3 region is CASSFGQGSEKLFF. The CDR3 region has the DNA TGTGCCAGCAGCTTCGGACAGGGGAGTGAAAAACTGTTTTTT.

The genes are TRBV6-6 and TRBJ1-1; the D is unclear. V shed 0 bases and J shed 3 bases, with 8 bases lying between them. Germline V lookup: CDR1 MNHNY, CDR2 SVGAGI (reference sequence). CDR3 length: 14 amino acids. Here the CDR3 DNA reads TGTGCCAGCAGTTACTCCCCTGCAGACACTGAAGCTTTCTTT. Translating gives CASSYSPADTEAFF.

The V and J genes are TRBV6-5 and TRBJ1-5; D might be TRBD1 (5 bases). The germline gives CDR1 MNHEY, CDR2 SVGAGI. Trimming removed 7 bases at V and 4 bases at J, with 17 bases between. The CDR3 has 15 residues. The CDR3 region is CASNAGGFFNQPQHF. The CDR3 bases are TGTGCCAGCAACGCGGGGGGATTTTTTAATCAGCCCCAGCATTTT.

This sequence joins TRBV30 and TRBJ1-3; D uncertain. The V gene lost 5 bases and the J gene lost 0 bases, with 5 bases spanning the gap. CDR3 length: 12 residues. Germline CDR1 reads GTSNPN; CDR2 reads SVGIG (reference sequence). The CDR3 DNA follows: TGTGCCTGGGGTCTCTCTGGAAACACCATATATTTT. Protein sequence: CAWGLSGNTIYF.

V and J are TRBV27 and TRBJ1-4; 7 bases fit TRBD1. This CDR3 spans 16 amino acids. Germline CDR1 and CDR2: MNHEY and SMNVEV (reference sequence). The junction had 11 bases not matched to a gene; V was cut back by 5 bases and J by 5 bases. In nucleotides, the CDR3 is TGTGCCAGCAGTGTTAGACAGGGACTTGGGAATGAAAAACTGTTTTTT. Protein sequence: CASSVRQGLGNEKLFF.

This clone was recorded once. The V and J genes are TRBV19 and TRBJ1-6; D might be TRBD1 (5 bases). Germline CDR1 LNHDA, CDR2 SQIVND (reference sequence). The CDR3 sequence is 13 residues long. Deletions cut 3 bases from V and 9 bases from J, with 9 bases between. The CDR3 DNA is TGTGCCAGTAGTATCAGGGATGTTTCACCCCTCCACTTT. It translates to CASSIRDVSPLHF.

The gene calls are TRBV11-2 and TRBJ1-6, with 7 bases matching TRBD1. Per the germline V gene, CDR1 is SGHAT and CDR2 is FQNNGV. The CDR3 has 14 amino acids. Unmatched junction bases numbered 3, after V lost 0 bases and J lost 10 bases. DNA of the CDR3: TGTGCCAGCAGCTTAGAGACAGGGATCTCACCCCTCCACTTT. Translation: CASSLETGISPLHF.

The chain employs TRBV7-8 and TRBJ1-1; 8 nucleotides align to TRBD1. Germline CDR1 reads SGHVS; CDR2 reads FQNEAQ. Trimming removed 3 bases from V and 3 bases from J; junction bases left unmatched: 3. The length of the CDR3 is 14 residues. The CDR3 DNA follows: TGTGCCAGCAGCTTGGGGACAGGATACACTGAAGCTTTCTTT. Its translation: CASSLGTGYTEAFF. The whole variable domain, remainder taken from reference TRBV7-8 and TRBJ1-1, is GAGVSQSPRYKVAKRGQDVALRCDPISGHVSLFWYQQALGQGPEFLTYFQNEAQLDKSGLPSDRFFAERPEGSVSTLKIQRTQQEDSAVYLCASSLGTGYTEAFFGQGTRLTVV.

V and J are TRBV19 and TRBJ2-7; no clear D. The CDR3 covers 13 residues. The ends were cut back, 1 base at V and 3 bases at J, with 7 bases in the middle. CDR1 LNHDA and CDR2 SQIVND come from the germline V gene (reference sequence). In DNA form, the CDR3 reads TGTGCCAGTAGTATAGGTCGAGGCTACGAGCAGTACTTC. Its protein product is CASSIGRGYEQYF.